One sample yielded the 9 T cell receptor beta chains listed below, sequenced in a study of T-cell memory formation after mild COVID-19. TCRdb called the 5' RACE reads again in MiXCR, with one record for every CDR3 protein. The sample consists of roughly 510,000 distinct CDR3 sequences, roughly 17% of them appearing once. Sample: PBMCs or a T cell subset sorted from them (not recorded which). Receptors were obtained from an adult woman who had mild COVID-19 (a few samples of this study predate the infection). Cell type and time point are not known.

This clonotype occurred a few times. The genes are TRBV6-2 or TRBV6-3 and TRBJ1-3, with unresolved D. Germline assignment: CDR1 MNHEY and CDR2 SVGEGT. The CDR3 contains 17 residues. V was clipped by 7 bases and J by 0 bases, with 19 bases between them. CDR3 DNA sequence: TGTGCCAGCACCGACCACGCAGGACTCTCCTCTGGAAACACCATATATTTT. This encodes CASTDHAGLSSGNTIYF.

CDR3 region: CANWSQQGVGTDTQYF. The CDR3 bases are TGTGCCAACTGGAGCCAACAGGGGGTTGGGACAGATACGCAGTATTTT. The chain links TRBV6-5 to TRBJ2-3; 8 positions match TRBD1. The germline V gene has CDR1 MNHEY and CDR2 SVGAGI. V shed 10 bases and J 3 bases; nucleotides not matched to a gene: 15. The CDR3 contains 16 residues.

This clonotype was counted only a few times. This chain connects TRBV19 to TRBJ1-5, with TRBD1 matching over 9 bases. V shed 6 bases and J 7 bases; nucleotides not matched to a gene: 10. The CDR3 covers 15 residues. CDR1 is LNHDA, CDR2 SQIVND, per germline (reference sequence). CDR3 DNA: TGTGCCAGTAGCCCGGTGAGACAGGGGGTACAGCCCCAGCATTTT. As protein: CASSPVRQGVQPQHF.

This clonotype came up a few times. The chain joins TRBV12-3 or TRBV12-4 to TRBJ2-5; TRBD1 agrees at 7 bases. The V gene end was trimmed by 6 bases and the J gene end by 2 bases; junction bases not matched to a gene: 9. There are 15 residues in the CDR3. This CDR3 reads CASRAKGGRQETQYF. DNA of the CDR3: TGTGCCAGCAGGGCCAAAGGGGGCCGGCAAGAGACCCAGTACTTC.

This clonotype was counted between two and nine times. CDR3 coding DNA: TGTGCCAGCAGCGGGACAGGGGCCCCCTACGAGCAGTACTTC. It is translated as CASSGTGAPYEQYF. The chain is built from TRBV12-3 or TRBV12-4 and TRBJ2-7, with 10 nucleotides matching TRBD1. The V and J ends lost 6 bases and 2 bases, in that order; junction bases with no gene match: 4. CDR3 length: 14 amino acids.

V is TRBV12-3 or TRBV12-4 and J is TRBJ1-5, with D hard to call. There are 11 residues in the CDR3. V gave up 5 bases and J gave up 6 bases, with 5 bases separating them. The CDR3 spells CASSVIQPQHF. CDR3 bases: TGTGCCAGCAGTGTAATTCAGCCCCAGCATTTT.

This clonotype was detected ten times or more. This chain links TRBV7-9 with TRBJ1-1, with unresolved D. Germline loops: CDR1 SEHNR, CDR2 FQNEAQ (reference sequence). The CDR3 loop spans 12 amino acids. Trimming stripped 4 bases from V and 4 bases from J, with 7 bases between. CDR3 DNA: TGTGCCAGCAGCTGGGGAAGCACTGAAGCTTTCTTT. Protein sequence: CASSWGSTEAFF. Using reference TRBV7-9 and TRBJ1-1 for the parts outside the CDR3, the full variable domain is DTGVSQNPRHKITKRGQNVTFRCDPISEHNRLYWYRQTLGQGPEFLTYFQNEAQLEKSRLLSDRFSAERPKGSFSTLEIQRTEQGDSAMYLCASSWGSTEAFFGQGTRLTVV.

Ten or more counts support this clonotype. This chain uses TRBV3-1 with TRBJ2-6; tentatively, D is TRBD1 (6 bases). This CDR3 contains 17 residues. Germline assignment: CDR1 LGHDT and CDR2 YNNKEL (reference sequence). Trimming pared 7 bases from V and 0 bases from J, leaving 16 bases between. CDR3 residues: CASTDGQRHSGANVLTF. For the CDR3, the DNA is TGTGCCAGCACCGACGGACAGCGACACTCTGGGGCCAACGTCCTGACTTTC.

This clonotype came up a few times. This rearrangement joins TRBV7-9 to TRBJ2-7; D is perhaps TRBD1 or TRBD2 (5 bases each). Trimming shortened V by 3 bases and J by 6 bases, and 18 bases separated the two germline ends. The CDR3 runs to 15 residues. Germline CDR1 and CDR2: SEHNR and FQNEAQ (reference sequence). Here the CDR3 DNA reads TGTGCCAGCAGCTTTAATGATGGGGGATTATCCGAGCAGTACTTC. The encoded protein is CASSFNDGGLSEQYF.